This T cell receptor (beta chain) derives from a study of cytomegalovirus exposure and HLA in healthy donors. The PCR employed 60 Vbeta primers together with 13 Jbeta primers. The protocol was immunoSEQ multiplex PCR, while the TCRdb copy is restricted to in-frame clones and leaves out a portion. This sample has some 99,000 clones, with over 60% found just once. Germline V gene data show CDR1 as SGHDN and CDR2 as FVKESK. Trimming at V came to 4 bases and at J to 2 bases, leaving 7 bases not matched to a gene. This CDR3 has 16 amino acids. About this clone itself: Its antigen is still unknown.

Study observations and caveats: V- and J-gene trimming in TCR beta was tied to a missense DCLRE1C variant by an analysis performed later.

This chain uses TRBV14 with TRBJ2-1; 8 nucleotides line up with TRBD2. Sequenced input: PBMCs. This receptor was obtained from a female donor in good health and CMV-seronegative. The CDR3 protein is CASSPRGGGPYNEQFF. CDR3 bases: TGTGCCAGCAGCCCACGGGGCGGGGGGCCCTACAATGAGCAGTTCTTC.